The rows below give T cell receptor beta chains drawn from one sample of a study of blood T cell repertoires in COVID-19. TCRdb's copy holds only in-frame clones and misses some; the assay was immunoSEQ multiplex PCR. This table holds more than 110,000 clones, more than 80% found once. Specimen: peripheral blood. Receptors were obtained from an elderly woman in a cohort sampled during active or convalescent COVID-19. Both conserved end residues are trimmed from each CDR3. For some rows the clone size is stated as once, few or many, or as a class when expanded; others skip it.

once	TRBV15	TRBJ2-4	ATGDRGKNIQY
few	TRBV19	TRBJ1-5	ASNIQGQGRAQPQH
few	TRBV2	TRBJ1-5	ASAQGLQQPQH
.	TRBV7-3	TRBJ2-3	ASSQADTQY
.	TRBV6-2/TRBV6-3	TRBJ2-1	ASSYGAGHNEQF
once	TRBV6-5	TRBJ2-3	ASSPRQGIYHTQY
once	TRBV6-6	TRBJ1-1	ASRGGQENTEAF
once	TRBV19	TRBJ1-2	ASSIYSPASHGYT
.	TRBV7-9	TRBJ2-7	ASSSGQGGNEQY
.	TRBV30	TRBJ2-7	AWSQQGAYEQY
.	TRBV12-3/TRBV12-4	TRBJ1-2	ASSLTRSYGYT
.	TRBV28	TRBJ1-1	ASRQTGVYTEAF
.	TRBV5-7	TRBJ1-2	ASSLVMQQDYGYT
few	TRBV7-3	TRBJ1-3	ASSLVGGSGNTIY
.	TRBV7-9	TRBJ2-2	ASSLRTSGRTGELF
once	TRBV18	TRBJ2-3	ASSPPQGPPWDTQY
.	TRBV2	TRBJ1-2	ASSKPGQEIYGYT
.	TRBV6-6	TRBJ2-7	ASSYATSGGPYEQY
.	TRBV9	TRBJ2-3	ASSVVSDTQY
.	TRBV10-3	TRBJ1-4	AIARQPDEKLF
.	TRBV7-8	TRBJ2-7	ASSAIPDRAYEQY
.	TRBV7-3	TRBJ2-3	ASSPTPASGGRTDTQY
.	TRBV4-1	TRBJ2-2	ASSQNLRGELF
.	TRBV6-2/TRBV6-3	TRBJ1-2	ASSSRQGQLDGYT
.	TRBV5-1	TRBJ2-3	ASSNQDTSRGDTQY
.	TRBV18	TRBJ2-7	ASSPELAYEQY
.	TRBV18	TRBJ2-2	ASSPGQMNTGELF